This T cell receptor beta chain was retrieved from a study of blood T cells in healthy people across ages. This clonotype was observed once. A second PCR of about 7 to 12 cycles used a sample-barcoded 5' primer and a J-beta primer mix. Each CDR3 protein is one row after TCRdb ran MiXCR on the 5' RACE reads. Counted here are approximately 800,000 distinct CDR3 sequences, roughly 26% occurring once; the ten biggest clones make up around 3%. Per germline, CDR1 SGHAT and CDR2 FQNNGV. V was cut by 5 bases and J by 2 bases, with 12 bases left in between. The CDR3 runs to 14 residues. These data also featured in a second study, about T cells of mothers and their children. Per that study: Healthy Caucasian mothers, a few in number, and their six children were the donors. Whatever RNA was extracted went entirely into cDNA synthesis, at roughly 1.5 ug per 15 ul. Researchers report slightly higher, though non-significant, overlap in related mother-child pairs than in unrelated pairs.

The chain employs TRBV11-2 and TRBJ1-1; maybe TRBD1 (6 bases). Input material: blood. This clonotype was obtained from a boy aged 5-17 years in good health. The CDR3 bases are TGTGCCAGCAGCCAGGACAGCCCTAACACTGAAGCTTTCTTT. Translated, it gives CASSQDSPNTEAFF.